This T cell receptor beta chain is drawn from a study of tumor and adjacent non-tumor tissue in lung cancer. RNA was extracted from bulk tissue without any cell sorting. TCRbeta libraries were built with three rounds of nested PCR, modified from ARM-PCR. TCRdb reanalysed the multiplex PCR reads using MiXCR and keeps one entry per CDR3 protein. The sample lists some 90,000 distinct CDR3 sequences, around 65% seen once, with 15% in the top ten. This clonotype was counted at least ten times. Germline lookup yields CDR1 MNHEY and CDR2 SVGEGT. The CDR3 totals 15 residues. V was clipped by 8 bases and J by 3 bases, with 20 bases between them.

The clonotype originates from a man between 70 and 80 years old with non-small cell lung cancer. Source material: lung tumor tissue. The chain joins TRBV6-2 or TRBV6-3 to TRBJ2-7; perhaps TRBD2 as D (6 bases). CDR3 protein: CASSTPGTGSYEQYF. DNA of the CDR3: TGTGCCAGCTCCACCCCCGGGACTGGGAGCTACGAGCAGTACTTC.